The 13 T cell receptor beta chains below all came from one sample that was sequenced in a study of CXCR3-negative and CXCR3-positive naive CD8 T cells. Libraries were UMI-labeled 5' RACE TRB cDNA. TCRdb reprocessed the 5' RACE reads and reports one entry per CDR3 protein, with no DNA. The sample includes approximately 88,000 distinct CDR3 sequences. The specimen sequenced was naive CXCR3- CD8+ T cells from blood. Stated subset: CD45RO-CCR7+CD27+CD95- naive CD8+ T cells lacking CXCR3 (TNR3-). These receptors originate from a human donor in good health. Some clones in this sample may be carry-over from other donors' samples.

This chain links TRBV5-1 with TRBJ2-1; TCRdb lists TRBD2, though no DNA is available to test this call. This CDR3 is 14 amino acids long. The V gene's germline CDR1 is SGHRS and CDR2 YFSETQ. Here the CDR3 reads CASAGTSGPNEQFF.

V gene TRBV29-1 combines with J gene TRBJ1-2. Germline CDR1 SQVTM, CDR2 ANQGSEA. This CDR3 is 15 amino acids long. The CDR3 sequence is CSVEVGGGETYGYTF.

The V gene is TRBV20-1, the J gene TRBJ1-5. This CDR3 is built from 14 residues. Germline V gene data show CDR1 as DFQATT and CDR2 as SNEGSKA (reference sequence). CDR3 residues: CSANTEYSNQPQHF.

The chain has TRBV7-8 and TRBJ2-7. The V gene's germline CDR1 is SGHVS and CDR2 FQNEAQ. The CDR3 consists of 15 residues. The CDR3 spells CASSQNVRGSYEQYF.

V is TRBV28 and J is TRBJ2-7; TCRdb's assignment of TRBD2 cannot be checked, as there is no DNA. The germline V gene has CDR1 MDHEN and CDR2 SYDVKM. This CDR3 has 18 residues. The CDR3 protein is CASSFFLVGGGESYEQYF.

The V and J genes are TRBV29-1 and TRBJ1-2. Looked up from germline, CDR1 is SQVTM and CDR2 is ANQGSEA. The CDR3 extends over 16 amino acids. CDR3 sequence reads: CSVEDGGTLTNYGYTF.

The CDR3: CAWSVLGRDANEQFF. The rearrangement uses TRBV30 and TRBJ2-1; TCRdb picks TRBD1, but there is no DNA to check that call. Germline loops: CDR1 GTSNPN, CDR2 SVGIG (reference sequence). This CDR3 is 15 amino acids long.

The CDR3 is CSVVGGRTEAFF. The chain couples TRBV29-1 to TRBJ1-1; TCRdb's assignment of TRBD1 cannot be checked, as there is no DNA. Germline V lookup: CDR1 SQVTM, CDR2 ANQGSEA. CDR3 length: 12 residues.

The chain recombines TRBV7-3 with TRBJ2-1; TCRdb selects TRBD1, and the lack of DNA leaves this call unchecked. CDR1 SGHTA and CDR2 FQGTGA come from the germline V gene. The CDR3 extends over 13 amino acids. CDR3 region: CASSYDRAGEQFF.

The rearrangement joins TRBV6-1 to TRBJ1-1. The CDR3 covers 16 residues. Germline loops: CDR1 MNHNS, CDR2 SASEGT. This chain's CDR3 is CASSEALQGGGTEAFF.

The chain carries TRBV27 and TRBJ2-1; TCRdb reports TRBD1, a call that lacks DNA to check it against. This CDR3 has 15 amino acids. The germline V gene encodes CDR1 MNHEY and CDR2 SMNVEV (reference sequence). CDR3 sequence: CASSLSGGAYYEQFF.

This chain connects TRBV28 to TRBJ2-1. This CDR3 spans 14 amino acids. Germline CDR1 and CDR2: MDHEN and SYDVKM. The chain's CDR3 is CASSLLARINEQFF.

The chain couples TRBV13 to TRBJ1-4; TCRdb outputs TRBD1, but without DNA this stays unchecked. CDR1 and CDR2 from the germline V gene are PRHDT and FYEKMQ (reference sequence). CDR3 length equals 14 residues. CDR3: CASRQAATNEKLFF. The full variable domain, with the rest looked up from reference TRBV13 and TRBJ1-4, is AAGVIQSPRHLIKEKRETATLKCYPIPRHDTVYWYQQGPGQDPQFLISFYEKMQSDKGSIPDRFSAQQFSDYHSELNMSSLELGDSALYFCASRQAATNEKLFFGSGTQLSVL.